These T cell receptor beta chains were read from a single sample in a study of shared clonotypes between healthy human individuals. Repertoires were generated with immunoSEQ multiplex PCR, while TCRdb's copy carries only in-frame clones and drops some. The table includes 850,000 to 1,100,000 clones, 77% detected once. Sequencing was carried out using memory CD4+ T cells from PBMCs. These receptors all come from a man in his late teens or twenties in good health. Some clones in this sample may be carry-over from other donors' samples. Both conserved end residues are part of each CDR3. D genes are given only for firm matches. Clone size is shown for a subset of rows, as once, few, many or a class of expanded clone.

clone_size	v_call	d_call	j_call	cdr3_nt	cdr3_aa
many	TRBV29-1	.	TRBJ1-4	TGCGGCAGTACAGAGCCAACTAATGAAAAACTGTTTTTT	CGSTEPTNEKLFF
once	TRBV7-3	.	TRBJ2-3	TGTGCCAGCAGCTTGGGTTGGGGGGCCAGAGATACGCAGTATTTT	CASSLGWGARDTQYF
.	TRBV11-2	.	TRBJ2-5	TGTGCCAGCAGCTTAGATGCCGTTGTTGAGACCCAGTACTTC	CASSLDAVVETQYF
once	TRBV28	.	TRBJ2-3	TGTGCCAGCCTGGCCCGAAACACAGATACGCAGTATTTT	CASLARNTDTQYF
.	TRBV5-1	TRBD1	TRBJ2-7	TGCGCCAGCAGCTTGAGGGACAGGGGAAGCGAGCAGTACTTC	CASSLRDRGSEQYF
.	TRBV28	.	TRBJ1-1	TGTGCCAGCAGTGGAGGGGGGGCCGGCACGGAGAACACTGAAGCTTTCTTT	CASSGGGAGTENTEAFF
.	TRBV30	TRBD1	TRBJ2-5	TGTGCCTGGAGTCGGGGACAGGGGGCGAGGGAGACCCAGTACTTC	CAWSRGQGARETQYF
once	TRBV11-2	.	TRBJ1-2	TGTGCCAGCAGCTGGGGACACCGAGCAGCTAACTATGGCTACACCTTC	CASSWGHRAANYGYTF
.	TRBV9	TRBD2	TRBJ2-2	TGTGCCAGCAGCCCTATTCTAGCGGGACGCACCGGGGAGCTGTTTTTT	CASSPILAGRTGELFF
.	TRBV18	.	TRBJ2-7	TGTGCCAGCTCACGACAGGACTTTTACGAGCAGTACTTC	CASSRQDFYEQYF
.	TRBV7-8	.	TRBJ2-7	TGTGCCAGCAGCTTGGGCCTAGCCTACGAGCAGTACTTC	CASSLGLAYEQYF
.	TRBV19	TRBD2	TRBJ2-3	TGTGCCAGTAGAGGCCGGGGGGGCAGAAGCACAGATACGCAGTATTTT	CASRGRGGRSTDTQYF
.	TRBV7-2	TRBD2	TRBJ2-7	TGTGCCAGCAGCCAAGGGACTACTAACTACGAGCAGTACTTC	CASSQGTTNYEQYF
.	TRBV7-3	.	TRBJ2-1	TGTGCCAGCAGTTCCTCCCTCAATGAGCAGTTCTTC	CASSSSLNEQFF
few	TRBV7-3	TRBD2	TRBJ2-5	TGTGCCAGCAGCCCGGGAGCGGGGGAGACCCAGTACTTC	CASSPGAGETQYF
.	TRBV6-1	.	TRBJ1-3	TGTGCCAGCAACCAAGTGGGCAGGGGAGGAAACACCATATATTTT	CASNQVGRGGNTIYF
.	TRBV6-5	.	TRBJ2-7	TGTGCCAGCAGTTACGGGTACAGGGCCGAGCAGTACTTC	CASSYGYRAEQYF
.	TRBV30	TRBD1	TRBJ1-1	TGTGCCGGAACTGGACAGGGATGGACTGAAGCTTTCTTT	CAGTGQGWTEAFF
.	TRBV6-4	.	TRBJ2-7	TGTGCCAGCAGTGACTCCAGGATCGACTACGAGCAGTACTTC	CASSDSRIDYEQYF
.	TRBV7-9	.	TRBJ2-2	TGTGCCAGCAGCCTCGATGGACCCAGGACGATAACCGGGGAGCTGTTTTTT	CASSLDGPRTITGELFF
.	TRBV7-3	.	TRBJ2-1	TGTGCCAGCAGCTTAAATAGGGGGGTCTCCCCGTTCTTC	CASSLNRGVSPFF
.	TRBV18	TRBD2	TRBJ2-5	TGTGCCAGCTCACCAGGGCTAGCGGGTCAAGAGACCCAGTACTTC	CASSPGLAGQETQYF
.	TRBV5-1	.	TRBJ2-7	TGCGCCAGCAGCTTGGTCCAGGGGGGGTCCTACGAGCAGTACTTC	CASSLVQGGSYEQYF
.	TRBV28	.	TRBJ1-5	TGTGCCAGCAGTTTTCAAAACACAGGTCAGCCCCAGCATTTT	CASSFQNTGQPQHF
.	TRBV5-4	TRBD1	TRBJ2-1	TGTGCCAGCAGCCGAGGACAGGGCAATGAGCAGTTCTTC	CASSRGQGNEQFF
.	TRBV21-1	.	TRBJ2-3	TGTGCCAGCAGCGCCACCGGGACAGAAGCTAGCACAGATACGCAGTATTTT	CASSATGTEASTDTQYF
few	TRBV10-3	TRBD2	TRBJ2-1	TGTGCCATCAGTGAGCGGCTAGCGGGCGATGAGCAGTTCTTC	CAISERLAGDEQFF
.	TRBV5-1	.	TRBJ1-4	TGCGCCAGCAGCGCCCGGGACGGAGAAGAGGGACTGTTTTTT	CASSARDGEEGLFF
.	TRBV7-9	TRBD2	TRBJ2-1	TGTGCCAGCAGGCGGACTAGCGGGAGACGCAATGAGCAGTTCTTC	CASRRTSGRRNEQFF
few	TRBV2	.	TRBJ2-5	TGTGCCAGCAGGTCCAACAACGGAGGGGGAGAGACCCAGTACTTC	CASRSNNGGGETQYF
.	TRBV28	TRBD1	TRBJ1-1	TGTGCCAGCAGTATGACCGGGACAGGGGATACTGAAGCTTTCTTT	CASSMTGTGDTEAFF
.	TRBV2	.	TRBJ1-5	TGTGCCAGCAGCCTTCAGAGATCAGGCAATCAGCCCCAGCATTTT	CASSLQRSGNQPQHF
.	TRBV28	TRBD2	TRBJ2-1	TGTGCCAGCAGTTTAGTAACAAGGGACCGGGGAGGGGAGCAGTTCTTC	CASSLVTRDRGGEQFF
.	TRBV9	.	TRBJ2-2	TGTGCCAGCAGCGTAGTAGGTAGCGCCGGGGAGCTGTTTTTT	CASSVVGSAGELFF
once	TRBV2	TRBD2	TRBJ2-1	TGTGCCAGCAGGACTAGCGGGAGTGTGACTGAGCAGTTCTTC	CASRTSGSVTEQFF
.	TRBV10-3	.	TRBJ2-7	TGTGCCATCAGCGAGAGGGACTCCTACGAGCAGTACTTC	CAISERDSYEQYF
.	TRBV2	TRBD2	TRBJ2-3	TGTGCCAGCAGAGGGACTAGCGTCACAGATACGCAGTATTTT	CASRGTSVTDTQYF
.	TRBV29-1	.	TRBJ2-3	TGCAGCGTACAAGGGGCCTCAGGGGGGGATACGCAGTATTTT	CSVQGASGGDTQYF
.	TRBV28	.	TRBJ1-2	TGTGCCAGCAGTTCTCCTGAATTCAGGGGCTACACCTTC	CASSSPEFRGYTF
few	TRBV2	.	TRBJ1-3	TGTGCCAGCAGTGTCGTGGCGGGGGTAGGAAACACCATATATTTT	CASSVVAGVGNTIYF
.	TRBV2	.	TRBJ1-2	TGTGCCAGCAGTGAGGAAGAGGGCTACACCTTC	CASSEEEGYTF
few	TRBV30	TRBD1	TRBJ2-3	TGTGCCTGGGGTCCGGGACAGGTCACAGATACGCAGTATTTT	CAWGPGQVTDTQYF
.	TRBV28	.	TRBJ1-2	TGTGCCAGCAGTACCCCCGCCACTAACTATGGCTACACCTTC	CASSTPATNYGYTF
few	TRBV4-2	.	TRBJ2-1	TGTGCCAGCAGCCAAGAGGAGCGGTCTTATTTCAATGAGCAGTTCTTC	CASSQEERSYFNEQFF
.	TRBV2	.	TRBJ1-5	TGTGCCAGCAGTGATTGGGGGTTTGATCAGCCCCAGCATTTT	CASSDWGFDQPQHF
.	TRBV28	.	TRBJ2-3	TGTGCCAGCAGTTCCCCCGGTAGCACAGATACGCAGTATTTT	CASSSPGSTDTQYF
.	TRBV6-5	TRBD2	TRBJ2-7	TGTGCCAGCAGTTCTCGACTAGCGGCCTCCTACGAGCAGTACTTC	CASSSRLAASYEQYF
.	TRBV7-2	.	TRBJ1-1	TGTGCCAGCAGCTTCAGAAGGGACACTGAAGCTTTCTTT	CASSFRRDTEAFF
.	TRBV19	.	TRBJ2-7	TGTGCCAGTAGTATACCCATGGGGGGCCCGATCCCCTACGAGCAGTACTTC	CASSIPMGGPIPYEQYF